The clone carrying this T cell receptor beta chain was observed a handful of times. V was shortened by 2 bases and J by 3 bases, with 11 bases between the two germline ends. CDR1 is LGHDT, CDR2 YNNKEL, per germline (reference sequence). CDR3 length equals 15 residues. Together with a sample-barcoded 5' primer, a J-beta primer mix was included in a second PCR lasting roughly 7 to 11 cycles. TCRdb processed the 5' RACE reads anew with MiXCR; each CDR3 protein has one entry. The sample has some 920,000 distinct CDR3 sequences, roughly 51% seen once. The data derive from a study of blood T cells in healthy people across ages. About the study: About one barcoded beta molecule was captured per two T cells (by template switching).

The donors, aged about 6 to 90, were healthy Caucasians from Russia. The V gene is TRBV3-1, the J gene TRBJ2-1; D remains ambiguous. Sequencing was performed on blood. The source of this sequence is a woman in her sixties or seventies in good health. CDR3 sequence (DNA): TGTGCCAGCAGCCAATCCTCGCGGAACTACAATGAGCAGTTCTTC. Amino acids: CASSQSSRNYNEQFF.